This T cell receptor (beta chain) emerged from a study of T cell repertoires in cytomegalovirus infection. MiXCR, applied by TCRdb to the reads, yields one record per CDR3 protein. The table lists 450,000 to 650,000 distinct CDR3 sequences, 35% to 50% of them singletons, with more than 40% in the top ten. This clonotype was seen more than once but under ten times. Its antigen is not known. Germline assignment: CDR1 MNHEY and CDR2 SVGEGT. J lost 3 bases, V lost 2 bases, and 2 bases had no gene match. The CDR3 runs to 14 residues. The source material was cultured PBMCs, sampled from culture after CMV antigen stimulation. J is TRBJ2-7 and V is TRBV6-2 or TRBV6-3; the match to TRBD1 covers 9 bases. The sequence was obtained from a human donor in good health (CMV status not recorded). Some clones in this sample may be carry-over from other donors' samples. CDR3 amino acids: CASSYTTGGYEQYF. DNA for the CDR3: TGTGCCAGCAGTTACACGACAGGGGGCTACGAGCAGTACTTC.